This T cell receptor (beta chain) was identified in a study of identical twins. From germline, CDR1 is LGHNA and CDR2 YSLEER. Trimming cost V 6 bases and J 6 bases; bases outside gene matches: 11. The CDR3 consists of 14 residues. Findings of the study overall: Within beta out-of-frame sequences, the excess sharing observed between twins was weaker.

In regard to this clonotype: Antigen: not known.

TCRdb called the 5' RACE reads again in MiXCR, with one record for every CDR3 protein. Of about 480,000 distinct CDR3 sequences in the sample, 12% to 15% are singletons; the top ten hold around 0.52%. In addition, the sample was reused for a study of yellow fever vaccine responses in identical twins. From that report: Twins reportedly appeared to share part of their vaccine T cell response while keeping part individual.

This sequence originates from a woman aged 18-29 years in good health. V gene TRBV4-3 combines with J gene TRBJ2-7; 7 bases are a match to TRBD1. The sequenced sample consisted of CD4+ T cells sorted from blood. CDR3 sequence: CASRETGTTGEQYF. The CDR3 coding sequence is TGCGCCAGCAGGGAGACAGGGACAACCGGCGAGCAGTACTTC.